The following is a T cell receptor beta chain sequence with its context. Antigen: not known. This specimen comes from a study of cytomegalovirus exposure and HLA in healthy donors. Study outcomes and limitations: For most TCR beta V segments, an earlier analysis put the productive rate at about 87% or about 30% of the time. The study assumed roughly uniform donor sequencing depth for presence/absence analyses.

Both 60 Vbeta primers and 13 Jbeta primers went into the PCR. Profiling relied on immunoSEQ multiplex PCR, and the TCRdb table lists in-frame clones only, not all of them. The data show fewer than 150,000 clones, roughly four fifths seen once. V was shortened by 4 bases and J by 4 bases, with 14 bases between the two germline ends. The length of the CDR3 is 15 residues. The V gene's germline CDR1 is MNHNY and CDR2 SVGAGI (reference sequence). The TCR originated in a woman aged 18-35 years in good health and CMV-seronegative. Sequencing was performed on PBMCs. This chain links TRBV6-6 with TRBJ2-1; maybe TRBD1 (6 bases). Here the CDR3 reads CASSSGQLLYNEQFF. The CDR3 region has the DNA TGTGCCAGCAGTTCCGGACAGCTATTGTACAATGAGCAGTTCTTC.